Listed below are T cell receptor beta chains from one sample, sequenced in a study. TCRdb independently ran MiXCR on the reads; one entry per CDR3 protein. This table has 1,500 to 2,000 distinct CDR3 sequences, 28% appearing once. The source material was CD8+ T cells (not recorded whether cultured). The receptors originated from a female donor. Both conserved end residues are part of each CDR3. D genes are given only for firm matches. A clone size is listed for some rows: how often the clone was seen (once, few, many), or a class if it is expanded.

len | d_gene | j_gene | abundance | v_gene | CDR3aa | CDR3nt
14 | TRBD1 | TRBJ2-7 | . | TRBV5-6 | CASSLDRGLYEQYF | TGTGCTAGCAGCCTCGACAGGGGTCTATACGAGCAGTACTTC
14 | TRBD1 | TRBJ2-1 | . | TRBV3-1 | CASSQEQGGDGQFF | TGTGCCAGCAGCCAAGAACAGGGGGGCGATGGGCAGTTCTTC
11 | . | TRBJ2-1 | . | TRBV27 | CASSTGPEQFF | TGTGCCAGCAGTACGGGTCCTGAGCAGTTCTTC
15 | TRBD2 | TRBJ2-4 | . | TRBV3-1 | CASSQEGGQVRIQYF | TGTGCCAGCAGCCAAGAGGGAGGGCAGGTCCGCATTCAGTACTTC
14 | TRBD2 | TRBJ2-1 | . | TRBV12-3/TRBV12-4 | CASSLAGACNEQFF | TGTGCCAGCAGCCTAGCGGGAGCCTGCAATGAGCAATTCTTC
13 | . | TRBJ1-6 | . | TRBV7-6 | CASSLSGNSPLHF | TGTGCCAGCAGCCTCTCAGGGAATTCACCCCTCCACTTT
13 | . | TRBJ1-1 | medium-sized | TRBV5-1 | CASSPVLDTEAFF | TGCGCCAGCAGCCCGGTACTGGACACTGAAGCTTTCTTT
16 | TRBD2 | TRBJ2-1 | . | TRBV11-3 | CASSLSGVSSYNEQFF | TGTGCCAGCAGCTTAAGCGGGGTAAGCTCCTACAATGAGCAGTTCTTC
15 | TRBD1 | TRBJ2-7 | medium-sized | TRBV9 | CASSVASGQGYEQYF | TGTGCCAGCAGCGTAGCCTCGGGACAGGGGTACGAGCAGTACTTC
14 | TRBD1 | TRBJ2-1 | . | TRBV19 | CASSSGTVNNGQFF | TGTGCCAGTAGTTCCGGGACAGTAAACAATGGGCAGTTCTTC
13 | . | TRBJ2-7 | large | TRBV20-1 | CSARDLVRYEQYF | TGCAGTGCTAGAGATCTTGTCAGATACGAGCAGTACTTC
13 | . | TRBJ2-7 | medium-sized | TRBV19 | CASSEGGPYEQYF | TGTGCCAGTAGCGAAGGTGGACCCTACGAGCAGTACTTC
18 | . | TRBJ1-1 | . | TRBV6-2/TRBV6-3 | CASGPTGTGFVGNTEAFF | TGTGCCAGCGGCCCTACCGGAACAGGGTTCGTGGGGAACACTGAGGCTTTCTTT
15 | . | TRBJ2-1 | medium-sized | TRBV10-3 | CAISLEDSSYNEQFF | TGTGCCATCAGTCTAGAGGATTCCTCCTACAATGAGCAGTTCTTC
16 | TRBD2 | TRBJ2-7 | medium-sized | TRBV20-1 | CSARVGLAGDRNEQYF | TGCAGTGCTAGAGTAGGACTAGCGGGAGATCGGAACGAGCAGTACTTC
12 | . | TRBJ2-7 | medium-sized | TRBV5-1 | CASIPSSGEQYF | TGCGCCAGCATTCCGTCGTCGGGCGAGCAGTACTTC
16 | TRBD2 | TRBJ2-1 | medium-sized | TRBV5-6 | CASSGDSGLSYNEQFF | TGTGCCAGCAGCGGGGATAGCGGGCTCTCCTACAATGAGCAGTTCTTC
17 | . | TRBJ1-1 | medium-sized | TRBV11-2 | CASSFRLQRESDTEAFF | TGTGCCAGCAGCTTTAGGTTACAGAGAGAGTCTGACACTGAAGCTTTCTTT
13 | TRBD2 | TRBJ2-1 | medium-sized | TRBV15 | CATRLGGNNEQFF | TGTGCCACTAGACTGGGGGGGAACAATGAGCAGTTCTTC
18 | . | TRBJ2-2 | . | TRBV4-3 | CTGSQDGVGGSGTGELFF | TGCACCGGCAGCCAAGATGGTGTGGGGGGATCGGGCACCGGGGAGCTGTTTTTT
15 | . | TRBJ2-1 | many | TRBV4-3 | CASSQAGSSYNEQFF | TGCGCCAGCAGCCAAGCCGGGAGCTCCTACAATGAGCAGTTCTTC
14 | TRBD1 | TRBJ2-3 | medium-sized | TRBV9 | CASSVQGATDTQYF | TGTGCCAGCAGCGTACAGGGGGCCACAGATACGCAGTATTTT
14 | . | TRBJ1-2 | . | TRBV5-1 | CASSLESGLDGYTF | TGCGCCAGCAGCTTGGAGTCGGGGCTAGACGGCTACACCTTC
14 | TRBD1 | TRBJ1-5 | medium-sized | TRBV9 | CASSVGQGSQPQHF | TGTGCCAGCAGCGTAGGACAGGGGAGTCAGCCCCAGCATTTT
18 | . | TRBJ2-7 | large | TRBV20-1 | CSARSLFGPDGGSYEQYF | TGCAGTGCTAGGAGTTTATTTGGGCCGGACGGAGGATCCTACGAGCAGTACTTC
12 | . | TRBJ2-2 | medium-sized | TRBV6-6 | CASSPNTGELFF | TGTGCCAGCAGTCCGAACACCGGGGAGCTGTTTTTT
13 | . | TRBJ2-5 | . | TRBV10-3 | CATAQGGQETQYF | TGTGCCACCGCCCAGGGAGGCCAGGAGACCCAGTACTTC
15 | . | TRBJ2-1 | medium-sized | TRBV19 | CASSIDGGLYNEQFF | TGTGCCAGTAGTATAGACGGCGGGCTATACAATGAGCAGTTCTTC
14 | . | TRBJ1-2 | medium-sized | TRBV27 | CASSLNRRQNGYTF | TGTGCCAGCAGTTTAAATAGGAGGCAAAATGGCTACACCTTC
14 | TRBD1 | TRBJ2-7 | medium-sized | TRBV30 | CAWSVGTGAYEQYF | TGTGCCTGGAGTGTCGGGACAGGTGCTTACGAGCAGTACTTC
13 | . | TRBJ1-1 | large | TRBV25-1 | CASKSQGFAEAFF | TGTGCCAGCAAATCCCAGGGTTTCGCTGAAGCTTTCTTT
15 | . | TRBJ1-1 | . | TRBV24-1 | CATSGAVPGRTEASF | TGTGCCACCAGTGGAGCGGTCCCAGGGCGAACTGAAGCTTCCTTT
15 | . | TRBJ1-1 | . | TRBV24-1 | CATSVTVPGRTEAFF | TGTGCCACCAGTGTAACGGTCCCAGGGCGAACCGAAGCTTTCTTT
14 | TRBD1 | TRBJ2-5 | large | TRBV12-3/TRBV12-4 | CASSAGTGEETQYF | TGTGCCAGCAGCGCTGGGACAGGAGAAGAGACCCAGTACTTC
16 | . | TRBJ2-3 | . | TRBV12-3/TRBV12-4 | CASSSLPREGGDTSYF | TGTGCCAGCAGTTCCCTCCCCAGGGAGGGGGGAGATACGTCGTATTTT
16 | . | TRBJ2-7 | . | TRBV4-3 | CASSLNVPRSGYEQYF | TGCGCCAGCAGCCTTAACGTACCTAGGAGCGGCTACGAGCAGTACTTC
12 | . | TRBJ1-1 | . | TRBV5-1 | CSSTLPGPEAFF | TGCTCCAGCACCCTGCCGGGCCCTGAAGCTTTCTTT
17 | TRBD1 | TRBJ1-5 | medium-sized | TRBV11-2 | CASSLGGTGAAGQPQHF | TGTGCCAGCAGCTTAGGCGGGACAGGGGCAGCGGGACAGCCCCAGCATTTT
18 | TRBD2 | TRBJ2-1 | large | TRBV19 | CASSIDWTSGGLFNEQFF | TGTGCCAGTAGTATAGATTGGACTAGCGGGGGATTATTCAATGAGCAGTTCTTC
13 | . | TRBJ1-5 | medium-sized | TRBV7-2 | CASSPYSNQPQHF | TGTGCCAGCAGCCCATATAGCAATCAGCCCCAGCATTTT
18 | TRBD2 | TRBJ2-2 | medium-sized | TRBV27 | CASSSGLAGGPITGELFF | TGTGCCAGCAGTTCAGGACTAGCGGGGGGGCCTATTACCGGGGAGCTGTTTTTT
15 | TRBD1 | TRBJ1-1 | . | TRBV20-1 | CSARNCQGANTETFF | TGCAGTGCTAGAAATTGCCAGGGGGCCAACACTGAAACTTTCTTT
13 | . | TRBJ1-6 | medium-sized | TRBV30 | CATEDSYNSPLHF | TGTGCCACGGAGGACTCCTATAATTCACCCCTCCACTTT
13 | TRBD1 | TRBJ2-7 | large | TRBV15 | CATSRTGAHEQYF | TGTGCCACCAGCAGGACAGGGGCGCACGAGCAGTACTTC
14 | TRBD2 | TRBJ2-7 | medium-sized | TRBV7-2 | CASSPAGGTYEQYF | TGTGCCAGCAGCCCCGCCGGGGGGACCTACGAGCAGTACTTC
16 | . | TRBJ2-1 | large | TRBV20-1 | CSARGVGDSSYNEQFF | TGCAGTGCTAGAGGAGTAGGCGACTCCTCCTACAATGAGCAGTTCTTC
16 | TRBD1 | TRBJ1-1 | large | TRBV15 | CATSRPGWTGGTEAFF | TGTGCCACCAGCAGACCGGGGTGGACAGGGGGGACTGAAGCTTTCTTT
16 | . | TRBJ2-5 | large | TRBV11-2 | CASINPMRAYQETQYF | TGTGCCAGCATAAATCCCATGCGAGCGTACCAAGAGACCCAGTACTTC
14 | TRBD1 | TRBJ1-5 | . | TRBV7-6 | CAGSEGAGNQPQHF | TGTGCCGGCAGCGAGGGGGCGGGCAATCAGCCCCAGCATTTT
15 | TRBD2 | TRBJ2-2 | large | TRBV6-2/TRBV6-3 | CASSSGTGGVGELFF | TGTGCCAGCAGTTCCGGAACGGGAGGGGTCGGGGAGCTGTTTTTT
14 | . | TRBJ2-2 | medium-sized | TRBV4-1 | CASSQTENTGELFF | TGCGCCAGCAGCCAGACAGAGAACACCGGGGAGCTGTTTTTT
15 | . | TRBJ2-7 | . | TRBV6-1 | CASSESPGAAYEQYF | TGTGCCAGCAGTGAGTCGCCAGGGGCAGCCTACGAGCAGTACTTC
15 | . | TRBJ2-1 | medium-sized | TRBV5-6 | CASSLGGGAGNEQFF | TGTGCCAGCAGCTTGGGAGGGGGGGCGGGAAATGAGCAGTTCTTC